This TCR beta chain was found in a study of blood T cell repertoires in COVID-19. Study information: PBMCs, B-cell-depleted T cells, or T cells provided the cDNA or gDNA that made up the material.

Libraries were prepared by immunoSEQ multiplex PCR; TCRdb keeps only in-frame clonotypes and omits some of them. The sample has some 160,000 clones, approximately 88% seen once; the top ten hold approximately 2.8%. The sequenced sample was peripheral blood. This sequence originates from a man aged 55-75 years with acute or convalescent COVID-19.

As DNA, the CDR3 is TGTGCCAGCTCAACGACAGAAGAGACCCAGTACTTC. Translation: CASSTTEETQYF. This chain links TRBV18 with TRBJ2-5; D is perhaps TRBD1 (5 bases). The CDR3 covers 12 residues. Per germline, CDR1 KGHSH and CDR2 LQKENI. V gave up 5 bases and J gave up 3 bases, with 7 bases separating them. Complete variable domain (other parts from reference TRBV18 and TRBJ2-5): NAGVMQNPRHLVRRRGQEARLRCSPMKGHSHVYWYRQLPEEGLKFMVYLQKENIIDESGMPKERFSAEFPKEGPSILRIQQVVRGDSAAYFCASSTTEETQYFGPGTRLLVL.